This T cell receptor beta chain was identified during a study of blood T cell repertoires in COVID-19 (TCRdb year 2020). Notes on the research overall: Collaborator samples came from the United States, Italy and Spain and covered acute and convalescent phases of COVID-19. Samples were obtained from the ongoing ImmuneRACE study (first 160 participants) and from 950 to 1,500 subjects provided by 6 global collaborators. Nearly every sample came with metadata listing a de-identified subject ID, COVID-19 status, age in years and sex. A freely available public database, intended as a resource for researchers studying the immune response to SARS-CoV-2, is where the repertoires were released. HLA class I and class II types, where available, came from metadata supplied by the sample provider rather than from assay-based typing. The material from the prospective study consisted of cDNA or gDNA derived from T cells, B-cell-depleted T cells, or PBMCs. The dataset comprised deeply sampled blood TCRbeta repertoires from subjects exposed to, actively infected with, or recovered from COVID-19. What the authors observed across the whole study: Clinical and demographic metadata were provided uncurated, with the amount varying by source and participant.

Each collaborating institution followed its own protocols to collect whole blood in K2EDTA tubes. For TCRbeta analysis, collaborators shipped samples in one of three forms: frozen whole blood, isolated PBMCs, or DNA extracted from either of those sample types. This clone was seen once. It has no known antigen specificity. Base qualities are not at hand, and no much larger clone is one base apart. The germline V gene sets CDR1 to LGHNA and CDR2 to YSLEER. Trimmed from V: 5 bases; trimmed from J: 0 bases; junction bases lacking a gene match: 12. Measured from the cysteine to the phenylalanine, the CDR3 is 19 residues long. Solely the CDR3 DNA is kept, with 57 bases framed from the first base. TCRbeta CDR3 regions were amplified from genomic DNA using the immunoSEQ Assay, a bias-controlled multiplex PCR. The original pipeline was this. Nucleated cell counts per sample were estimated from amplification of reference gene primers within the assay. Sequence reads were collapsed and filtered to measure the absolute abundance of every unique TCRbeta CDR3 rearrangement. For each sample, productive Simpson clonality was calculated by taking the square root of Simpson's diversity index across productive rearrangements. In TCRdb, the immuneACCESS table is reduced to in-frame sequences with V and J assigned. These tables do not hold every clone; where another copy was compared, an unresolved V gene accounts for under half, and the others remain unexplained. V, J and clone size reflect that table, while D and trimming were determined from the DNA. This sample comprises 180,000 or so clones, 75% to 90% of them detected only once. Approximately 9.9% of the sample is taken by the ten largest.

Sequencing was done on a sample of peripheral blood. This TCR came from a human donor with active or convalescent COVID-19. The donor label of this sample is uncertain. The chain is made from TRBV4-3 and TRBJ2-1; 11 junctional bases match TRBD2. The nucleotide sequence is TGCGCCAGCAGCAGTCTGGCTAGCGGGGGGCGCAGCTCCTACAATGAGCAGTTCTTC. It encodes CASSSLASGGRSSYNEQFF.